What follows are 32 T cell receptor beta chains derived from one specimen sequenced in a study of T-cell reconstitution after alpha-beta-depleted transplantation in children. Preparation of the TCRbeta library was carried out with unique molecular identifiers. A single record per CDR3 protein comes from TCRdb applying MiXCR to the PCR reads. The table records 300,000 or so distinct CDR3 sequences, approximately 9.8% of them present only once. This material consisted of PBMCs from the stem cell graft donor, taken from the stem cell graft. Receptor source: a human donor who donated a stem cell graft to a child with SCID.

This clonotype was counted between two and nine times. CDR3 residues: CASSIGQGTYEQYF. Written as DNA, the CDR3 is TGCGCCAGCAGCATTGGACAGGGGACCTACGAGCAGTACTTC. The V call is TRBV5-1, the J call TRBJ2-7, with 9 bases fitting TRBD1. With 4 bases clipped from V and 2 bases from J, the junction kept 4 bases outside the gene matches. Per germline, CDR1 SGHRS and CDR2 YFSETQ. CDR3 length: 14 residues. Full variable domain (outside the CDR3, taken from reference TRBV5-1 and TRBJ2-7): KAGVTQTPRYLIKTRGQQVTLSCSPISGHRSVSWYQQTPGQGLQFLFEYFSETQRNKGNFPGRFSGRQFSNSRSEMNVSTLELGDSALYLCASSIGQGTYEQYFGPGTRLTVT.

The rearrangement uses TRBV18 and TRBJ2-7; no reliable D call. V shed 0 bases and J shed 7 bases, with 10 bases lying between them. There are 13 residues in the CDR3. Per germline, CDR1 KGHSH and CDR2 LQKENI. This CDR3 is CASSPPVGGEQYF. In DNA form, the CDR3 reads TGTGCCAGCTCACCACCGGTGGGTGGGGAGCAGTACTTC.

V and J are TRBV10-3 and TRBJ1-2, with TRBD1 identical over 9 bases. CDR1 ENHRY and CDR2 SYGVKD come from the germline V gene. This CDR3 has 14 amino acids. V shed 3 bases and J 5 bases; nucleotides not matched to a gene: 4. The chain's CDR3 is CAISEGQGLYGYTF. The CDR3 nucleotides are TGTGCCATCAGTGAAGGACAGGGGCTTTATGGCTACACCTTC.

The CDR3 bases are TGTGCCAGCAGCTTAGAAGCATGTGGCTTGAACACTGAAGCTTTCTTT. Protein: CASSLEACGLNTEAFF. The chain has TRBV7-9 and TRBJ1-1; D call uncertain. The CDR3 is 16 residues long. Germline CDR1 and CDR2: SEHNR and FQNEAQ (reference sequence). V was pared by 1 base and J by 0 bases, with 12 bases between.

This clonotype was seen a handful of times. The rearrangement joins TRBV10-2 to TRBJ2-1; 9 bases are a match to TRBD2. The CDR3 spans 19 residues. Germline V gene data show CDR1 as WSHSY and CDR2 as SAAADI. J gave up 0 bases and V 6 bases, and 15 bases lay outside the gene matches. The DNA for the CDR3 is TGCGCCAGCAGGGGGCCCGGGGCTAGCGGGATGAGCTCCTACAATGAGCAGTTCTTC. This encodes CASRGPGASGMSSYNEQFF.

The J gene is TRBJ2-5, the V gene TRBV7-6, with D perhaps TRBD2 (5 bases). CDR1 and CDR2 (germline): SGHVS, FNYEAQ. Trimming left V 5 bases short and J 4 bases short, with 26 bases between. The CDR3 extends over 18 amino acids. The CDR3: CASSGGDADPRRRETQYF. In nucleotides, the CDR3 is TGTGCCAGCAGCGGAGGTGATGCCGACCCTCGGCGGCGAGAGACCCAGTACTTC.

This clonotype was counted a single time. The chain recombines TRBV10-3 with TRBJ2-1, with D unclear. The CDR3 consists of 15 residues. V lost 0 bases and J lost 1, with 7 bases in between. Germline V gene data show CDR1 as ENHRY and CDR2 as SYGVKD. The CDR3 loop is CAISESRDSYNEQFF. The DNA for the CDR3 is TGTGCCATCAGTGAGTCTAGGGATTCCTACAATGAGCAGTTCTTC.

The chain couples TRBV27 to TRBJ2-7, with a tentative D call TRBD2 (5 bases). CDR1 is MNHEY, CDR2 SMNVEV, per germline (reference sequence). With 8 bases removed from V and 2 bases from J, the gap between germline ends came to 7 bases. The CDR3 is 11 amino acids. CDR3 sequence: CASEGTYEQYF. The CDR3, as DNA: TGTGCCAGCGAGGGAACCTACGAGCAGTACTTC.

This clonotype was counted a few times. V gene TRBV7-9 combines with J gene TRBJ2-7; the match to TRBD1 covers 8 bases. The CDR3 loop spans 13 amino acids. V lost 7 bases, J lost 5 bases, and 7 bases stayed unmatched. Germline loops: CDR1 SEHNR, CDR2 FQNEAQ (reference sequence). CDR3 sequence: CASTGTGNHEQYF. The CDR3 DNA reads TGTGCCAGCACCGGGACAGGTAACCACGAGCAGTACTTC.

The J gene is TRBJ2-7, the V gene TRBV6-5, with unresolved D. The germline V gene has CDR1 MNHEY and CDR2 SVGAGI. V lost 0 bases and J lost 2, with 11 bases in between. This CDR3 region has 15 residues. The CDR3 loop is CASSYSQDITYEQYF. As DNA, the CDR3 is TGTGCCAGCAGTTACTCCCAAGACATCACCTACGAGCAGTACTTC.

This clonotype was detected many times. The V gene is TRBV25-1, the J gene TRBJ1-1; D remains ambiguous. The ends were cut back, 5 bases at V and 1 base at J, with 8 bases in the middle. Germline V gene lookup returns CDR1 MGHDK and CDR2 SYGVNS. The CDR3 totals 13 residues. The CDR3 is CASSQPGNTEAFF. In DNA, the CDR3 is TGTGCCAGCAGTCAACCAGGGAACACTGAAGCTTTCTTT.

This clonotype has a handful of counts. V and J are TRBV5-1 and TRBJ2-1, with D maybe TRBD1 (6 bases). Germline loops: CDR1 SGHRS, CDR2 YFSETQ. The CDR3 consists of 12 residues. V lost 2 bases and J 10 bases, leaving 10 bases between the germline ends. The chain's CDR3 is CASSFQDREQFF. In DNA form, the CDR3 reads TGCGCCAGCAGCTTCCAAGACAGGGAGCAGTTCTTC.

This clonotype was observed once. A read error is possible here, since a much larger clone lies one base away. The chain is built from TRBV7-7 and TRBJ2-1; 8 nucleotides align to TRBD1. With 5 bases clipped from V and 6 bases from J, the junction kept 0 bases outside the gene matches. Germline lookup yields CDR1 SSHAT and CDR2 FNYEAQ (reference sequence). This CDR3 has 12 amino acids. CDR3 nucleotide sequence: TGTGCCAGCAGCACAGGGGGCAATGAGCAGTTCTTC. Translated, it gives CASSTGGNEQFF.

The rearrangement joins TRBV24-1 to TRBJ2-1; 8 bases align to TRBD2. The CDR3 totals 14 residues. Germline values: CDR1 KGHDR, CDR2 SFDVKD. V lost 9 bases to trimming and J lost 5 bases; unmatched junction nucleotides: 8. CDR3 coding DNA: TGTGCCACCCGCCGAGCGGGGGAGCACAATGAGCAGTTCTTC. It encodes CATRRAGEHNEQFF.

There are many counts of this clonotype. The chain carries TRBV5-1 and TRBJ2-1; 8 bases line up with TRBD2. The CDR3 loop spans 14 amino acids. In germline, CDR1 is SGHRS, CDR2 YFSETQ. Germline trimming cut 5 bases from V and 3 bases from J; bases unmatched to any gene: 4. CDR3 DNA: TGCGCCAGCAGTTTAGCGGGGAACTACAATGAGCAGTTCTTC. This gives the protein CASSLAGNYNEQFF.

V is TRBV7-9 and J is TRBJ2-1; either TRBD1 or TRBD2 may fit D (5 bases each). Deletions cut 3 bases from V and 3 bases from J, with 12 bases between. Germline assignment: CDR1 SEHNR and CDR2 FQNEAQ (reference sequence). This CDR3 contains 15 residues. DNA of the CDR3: TGTGCCAGCAGCTTGAAGGGACCCTACTACAATGAGCAGTTCTTC. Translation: CASSLKGPYYNEQFF.

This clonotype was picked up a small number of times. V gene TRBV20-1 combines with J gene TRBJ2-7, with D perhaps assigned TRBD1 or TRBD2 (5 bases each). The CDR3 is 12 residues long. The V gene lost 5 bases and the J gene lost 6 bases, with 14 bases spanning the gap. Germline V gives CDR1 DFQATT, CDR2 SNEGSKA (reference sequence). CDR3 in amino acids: CSAEALGTEQYF. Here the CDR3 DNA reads TGCAGTGCTGAAGCTCTGGGGACCGAGCAGTACTTC.

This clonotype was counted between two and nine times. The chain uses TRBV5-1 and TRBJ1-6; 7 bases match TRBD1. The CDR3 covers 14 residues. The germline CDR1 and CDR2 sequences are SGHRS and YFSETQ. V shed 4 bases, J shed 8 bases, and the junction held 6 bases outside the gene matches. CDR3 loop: CASSLGQEDSPLHF. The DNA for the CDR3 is TGCGCCAGCAGCCTAGGACAGGAAGATTCACCCCTCCACTTT.

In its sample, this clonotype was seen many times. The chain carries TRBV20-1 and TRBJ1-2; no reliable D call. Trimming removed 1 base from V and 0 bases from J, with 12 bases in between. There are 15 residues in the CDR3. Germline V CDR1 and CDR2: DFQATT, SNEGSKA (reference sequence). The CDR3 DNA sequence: TGCAGTGCTAGAGGGCGACTCTCAACTAACTATGGCTACACCTTC. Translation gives CSARGRLSTNYGYTF.

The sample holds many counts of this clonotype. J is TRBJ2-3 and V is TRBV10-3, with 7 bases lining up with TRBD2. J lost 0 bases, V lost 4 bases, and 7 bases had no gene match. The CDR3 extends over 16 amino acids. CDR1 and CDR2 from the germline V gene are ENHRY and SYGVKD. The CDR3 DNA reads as TGTGCCATCAGTGCAGTTCAGCGGGGAAGCACAGATACGCAGTATTTT. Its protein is CAISAVQRGSTDTQYF.

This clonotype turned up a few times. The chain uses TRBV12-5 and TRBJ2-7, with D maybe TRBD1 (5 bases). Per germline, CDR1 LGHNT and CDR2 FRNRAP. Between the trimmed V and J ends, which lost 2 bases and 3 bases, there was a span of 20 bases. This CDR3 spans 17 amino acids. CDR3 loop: CASGLSTTDLRIYEQYF. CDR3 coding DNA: TGTGCTAGTGGTTTGAGTACGACAGATTTGAGAATCTACGAGCAGTACTTC.

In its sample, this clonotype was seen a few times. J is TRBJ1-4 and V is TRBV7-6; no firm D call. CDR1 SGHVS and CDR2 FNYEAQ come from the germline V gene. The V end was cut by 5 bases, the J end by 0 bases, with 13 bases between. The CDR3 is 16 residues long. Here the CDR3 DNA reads TGTGCCAGCAGCCGACAAGACGGAGCAACTAATGAAAAACTGTTTTTT. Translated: CASSRQDGATNEKLFF.

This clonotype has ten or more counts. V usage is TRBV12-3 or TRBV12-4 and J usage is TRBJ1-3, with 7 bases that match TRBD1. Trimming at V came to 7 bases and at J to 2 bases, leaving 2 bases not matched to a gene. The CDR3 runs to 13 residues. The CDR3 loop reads CASTGTAGNTIYF. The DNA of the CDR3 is TGTGCCAGCACCGGGACAGCTGGAAACACCATATATTTT.

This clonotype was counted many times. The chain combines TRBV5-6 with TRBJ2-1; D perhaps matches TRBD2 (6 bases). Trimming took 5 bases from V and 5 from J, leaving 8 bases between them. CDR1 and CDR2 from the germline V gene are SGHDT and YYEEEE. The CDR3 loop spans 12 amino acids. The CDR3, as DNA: TGTGCCAGCAGGGGACTCCACAATGAGCAGTTCTTC. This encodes CASRGLHNEQFF.

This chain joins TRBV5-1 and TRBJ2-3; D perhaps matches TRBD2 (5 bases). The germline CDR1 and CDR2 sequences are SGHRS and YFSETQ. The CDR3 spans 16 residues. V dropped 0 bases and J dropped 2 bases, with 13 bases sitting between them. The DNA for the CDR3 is TGCGCCAGCAGCTTGGAGCCAGCGGTGATCACAGATACGCAGTATTTT. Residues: CASSLEPAVITDTQYF.

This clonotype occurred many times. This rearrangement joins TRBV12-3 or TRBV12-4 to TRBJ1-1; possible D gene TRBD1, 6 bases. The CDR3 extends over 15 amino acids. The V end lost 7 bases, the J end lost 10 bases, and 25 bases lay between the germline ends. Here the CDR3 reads CASTQRGGPLSGAFF. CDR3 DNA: TGTGCCAGCACCCAGAGGGGGGGCCCCCTATCCGGAGCTTTCTTT.

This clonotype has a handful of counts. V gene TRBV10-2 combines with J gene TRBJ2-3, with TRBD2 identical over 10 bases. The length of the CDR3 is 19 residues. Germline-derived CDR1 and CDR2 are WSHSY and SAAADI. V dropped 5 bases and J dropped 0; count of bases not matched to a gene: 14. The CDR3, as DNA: TGCGCCAGCAGTTACACGGGACTAGCGACAACAGGGAGCACAGATACGCAGTATTTT. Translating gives CASSYTGLATTGSTDTQYF.

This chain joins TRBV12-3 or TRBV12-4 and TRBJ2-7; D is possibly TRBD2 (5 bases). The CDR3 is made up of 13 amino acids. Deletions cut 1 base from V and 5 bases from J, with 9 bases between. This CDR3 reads CASSLGGFNEQYF. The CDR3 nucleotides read TGTGCCAGCAGTTTAGGAGGGTTCAACGAGCAGTACTTC.

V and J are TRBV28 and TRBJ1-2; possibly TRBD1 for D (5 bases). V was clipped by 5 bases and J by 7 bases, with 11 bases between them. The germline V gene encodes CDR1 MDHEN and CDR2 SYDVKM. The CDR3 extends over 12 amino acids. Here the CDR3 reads CASSTRQLGYTF. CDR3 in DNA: TGTGCCAGCAGTACTAGACAGCTTGGCTACACCTTC.

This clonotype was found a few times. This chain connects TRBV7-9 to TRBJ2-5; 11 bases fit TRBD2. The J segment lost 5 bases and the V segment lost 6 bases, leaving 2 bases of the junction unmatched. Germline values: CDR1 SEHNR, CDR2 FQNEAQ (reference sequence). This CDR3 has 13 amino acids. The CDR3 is CASRTSGEETQYF. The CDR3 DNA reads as TGTGCCAGCAGGACTAGCGGGGAGGAGACCCAGTACTTC.

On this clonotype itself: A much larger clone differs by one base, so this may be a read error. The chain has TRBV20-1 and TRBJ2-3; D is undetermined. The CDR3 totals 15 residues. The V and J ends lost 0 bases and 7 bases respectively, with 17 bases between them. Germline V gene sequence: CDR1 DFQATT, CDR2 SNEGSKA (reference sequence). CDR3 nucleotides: TGCAGTGCTAGAGACGAGCCGAAGCCGGGCTATACGCAGTATTTT. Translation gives CSARDEPKPGYTQYF.

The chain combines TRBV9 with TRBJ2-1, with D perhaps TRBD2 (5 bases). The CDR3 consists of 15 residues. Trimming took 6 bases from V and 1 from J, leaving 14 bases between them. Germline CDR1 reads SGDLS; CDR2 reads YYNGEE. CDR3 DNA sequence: TGTGCCAGCACCCCCACGGGGTTGTCCTACAATGAGCAGTTCTTC. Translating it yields CASTPTGLSYNEQFF. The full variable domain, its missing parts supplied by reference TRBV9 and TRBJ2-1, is DSGVTQTPKHLITATGQRVTLRCSPRSGDLSVYWYQQSLDQGLQFLIQYYNGEERAKGNILERFSAQQFPDLHSELNLSSLELGDSALYFCASTPTGLSYNEQFFGPGTRLTVL.